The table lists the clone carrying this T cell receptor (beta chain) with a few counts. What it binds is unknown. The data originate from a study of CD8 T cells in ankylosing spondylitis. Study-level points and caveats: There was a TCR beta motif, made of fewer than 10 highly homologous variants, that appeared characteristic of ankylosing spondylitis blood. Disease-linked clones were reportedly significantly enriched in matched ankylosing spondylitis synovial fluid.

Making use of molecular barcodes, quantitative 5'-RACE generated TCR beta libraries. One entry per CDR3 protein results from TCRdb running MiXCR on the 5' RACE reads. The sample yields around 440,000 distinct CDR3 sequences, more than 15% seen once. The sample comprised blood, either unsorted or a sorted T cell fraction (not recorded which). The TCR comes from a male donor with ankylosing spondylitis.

This CDR3 reads CASNANTEAFF. For the CDR3, the DNA is TGTGCCAGCAACGCAAACACTGAAGCTTTCTTT. The chain is built from TRBV12-3 or TRBV12-4 and TRBJ1-1, with D uncertain. V lost 7 bases and J lost 2, with 5 bases in between. The CDR3 totals 11 residues.